This is a list of T cell receptor beta chains from one sample in a study of T-cell memory formation after mild COVID-19. One entry per CDR3 protein results from TCRdb running MiXCR on the 5' RACE reads. The data contain 120,000 to 150,000 distinct CDR3 sequences, 15% to 20% of them singletons. Sequencing was carried out using PBMCs or a T cell subset sorted from them (not recorded which). The origin of the receptors is an adult woman who had mild COVID-19 (a few samples of this study predate the infection). Cell type and time point are not known. The CDR3 runs from the conserved cysteine through the conserved F or W.

V: TRBV5-1
CDR3: CASSPLSGRAADTQYF

V: TRBV29-1
CDR3: CSVKAAGGPRTQYF

V: TRBV20-1
CDR3: CSPSGGRSYNEQFF

V: TRBV6-5
CDR3: CASSAGAYDGYTF

V: TRBV7-2
CDR3: CASRGRARAGNEQFF

V: TRBV20-1
CDR3: CSAGVLVSGELFF

V: TRBV5-1
CDR3: CASSLGTGLSYNEQFF

V: TRBV24-1
CDR3: CATRDGAGMNTEAFF

V: TRBV5-1
CDR3: CASSLGPPSTEAFF

V: TRBV11-2
CDR3: CASSLEVRTEAFF

V: TRBV5-4
CDR3: CASSRGTSGANVLTF

V: TRBV24-1
CDR3: CATSGVVRTYEQYF

V: TRBV27
CDR3: CASSPLRGYEQYF

V: TRBV6-6
CDR3: CASGRQGAQTNEKLFF

V: TRBV7-1
CDR3: CASSSSGGIGDTQYF

V: TRBV9
CDR3: CASSKYSGQRGYGYTF

V: TRBV20-1
CDR3: CSARYFRGLNTEAFF

V: TRBV7-3
CDR3: CASSGSRGDGYTF

V: TRBV5-5
CDR3: CASSLVLAEETQYF

V: TRBV11-3
CDR3: CASSLETIGAAETQYF

V: TRBV10-3
CDR3: CAISDMAGRREQFF

V: TRBV20-1
CDR3: CSAREGGGASYEQYF

V: TRBV12-3/TRBV12-4
CDR3: CASSRPDRGNEQFF

V: TRBV7-2
CDR3: CASSPRLAGGYTDTQYF

V: TRBV5-1
CDR3: CASSSGQGATGYTF

V: TRBV5-1
CDR3: CASSLYTNNEQFF

V: TRBV7-3
CDR3: CASSLMASGGASTDTQYF

V: TRBV7-2
CDR3: CASSAEVGWSQHF

V: TRBV4-3
CDR3: CASSQDPVTSLNYNEQFF

V: TRBV5-1
CDR3: CASTNSAPGIGYGYTF

V: TRBV7-2
CDR3: CASSLEANQETQYF

V: TRBV5-1
CDR3: CASSLGTTREEQYF

V: TRBV7-2
CDR3: CASSYWGLAGPETQYF

V: TRBV4-3
CDR3: CASSQLRNRSTGPYEQYF

V: TRBV7-7
CDR3: CASSLAGGGADTQYF

V: TRBV29-1
CDR3: CSVGTGFSNQPQHF

V: TRBV12-3/TRBV12-4
CDR3: CASSLESWRETQYF

V: TRBV7-2
CDR3: CASSLYFRADTQYF

V: TRBV20-1
CDR3: CSALPTTSGAYEQYF

V: TRBV20-1
CDR3: CSAISLAKNIQYF

V: TRBV5-1
CDR3: CASSLVGTGQGSYGYTF

V: TRBV27
CDR3: CASSSGHGSYNSPLHF

V: TRBV20-1
CDR3: CSASQGIEAFF

V: TRBV7-4
CDR3: CASSSPKRGSGTDTQYF

V: TRBV18
CDR3: CASSPGQGLNGYTF